This T cell receptor (beta chain) originates from a study of blood T cell repertoires in COVID-19. About the study: Donors in the United States, Italy and Spain gave samples during acute or convalescent COVID-19. The analysed material was cDNA or gDNA that came from T cells, B-cell-depleted T cells, or PBMCs.

The CDR3 has 13 residues. Trimming left V 3 bases short and J 7 bases short, with 10 bases between. The data were produced by immunoSEQ multiplex PCR, yet TCRdb's version contains in-frame clones alone and is incomplete. Here the sample spans about 240,000 clones, around 87% being singletons. This chain links TRBV12-3 or TRBV12-4 with TRBJ1-5; D may be TRBD1 (6 bases). The TCR originated in a woman aged 70-85 years with active or convalescent COVID-19. Sequencing input: peripheral blood. The CDR3 DNA sequence: TGTGCCAGCAGTTTGGGGGCAGGGCAGCCCCAGCATTTT. It translates to CASSLGAGQPQHF.